The source of this TCR beta chain is a study of T-cell reconstitution after alpha-beta-depleted transplantation in children. Study-wide results and caveats: At the one-year point after transplant, T-cell counts and TCRbeta diversity were found to come mostly from T cells that had been newly produced. Expanded clones from the graft, numbering several hundred, reportedly supplied alpha-beta T cells about two months after transplant.

The CDR3 is made up of 16 amino acids. CDR1 DFQATT and CDR2 SNEGSKA come from the germline V gene (reference sequence). After removal of 6 bases from V and 3 bases from J, the junction contained 13 bases not matched to a gene. This clonotype was seen only a few times. The antigen is unknown. Researchers prepared the TCRbeta library using unique molecular identifiers, the study reports. TCRdb independently ran MiXCR on the PCR reads; one entry per CDR3 protein. The sample yields about 250,000 distinct CDR3 sequences, around 25% seen once. Specimen: PBMCs, mostly from graft donor cells, collected 360 days after TCRalphabeta/CD19-depleted stem cell transplant. This TCR derives from a female patient aged 2 to 10 who had a stem cell transplant for congenital amegakaryocytic thrombocytopenia, so the T cells may come from the graft donor. J is TRBJ2-7 and V is TRBV20-1, with TRBD1 identical over 11 bases. The CDR3 coding sequence is TGCAGTGCCTCAATCGGACAGGGGGCAATTGGCTACGAGCAGTACTTC. Protein sequence: CSASIGQGAIGYEQYF.